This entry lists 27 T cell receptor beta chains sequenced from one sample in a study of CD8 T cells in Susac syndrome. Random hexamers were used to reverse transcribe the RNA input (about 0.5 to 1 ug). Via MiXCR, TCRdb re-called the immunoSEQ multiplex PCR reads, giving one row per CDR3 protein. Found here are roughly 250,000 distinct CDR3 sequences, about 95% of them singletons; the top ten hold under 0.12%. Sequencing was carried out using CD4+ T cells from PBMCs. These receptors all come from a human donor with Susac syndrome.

CDR3 in DNA: TGTGCCAGCAGTTCGAGAATTGGGTCCTATGGCTACACCTTC. Its translation: CASSSRIGSYGYTF. V and J are TRBV6-5 and TRBJ1-2; D gene ambiguous. This CDR3 comprises 14 residues. Germline CDR1 and CDR2: MNHEY and SVGAGI. Trimming took off 4 bases at V and 4 bases at J, with 13 bases between the two ends.

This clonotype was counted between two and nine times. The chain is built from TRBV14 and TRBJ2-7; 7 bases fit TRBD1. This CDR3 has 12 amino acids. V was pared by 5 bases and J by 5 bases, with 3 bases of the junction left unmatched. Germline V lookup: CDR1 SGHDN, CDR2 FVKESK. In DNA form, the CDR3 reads TGTGCCAGCAGCTTTACAGGGGACGAGCAGTACTTC. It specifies CASSFTGDEQYF.

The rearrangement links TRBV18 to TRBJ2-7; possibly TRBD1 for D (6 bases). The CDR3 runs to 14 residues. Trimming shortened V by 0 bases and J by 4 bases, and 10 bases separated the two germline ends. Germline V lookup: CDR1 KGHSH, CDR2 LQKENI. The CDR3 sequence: CASSPPNRAYEQYF. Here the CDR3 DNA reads TGTGCCAGCTCACCACCGAACAGGGCGTACGAGCAGTACTTC.

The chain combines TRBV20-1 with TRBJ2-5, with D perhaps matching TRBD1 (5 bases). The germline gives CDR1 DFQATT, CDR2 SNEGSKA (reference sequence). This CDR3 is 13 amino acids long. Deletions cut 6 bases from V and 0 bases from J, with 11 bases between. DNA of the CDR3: TGCAGTGCCCTGACAGAGTACCAAGAGACCCAGTACTTC. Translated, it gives CSALTEYQETQYF.

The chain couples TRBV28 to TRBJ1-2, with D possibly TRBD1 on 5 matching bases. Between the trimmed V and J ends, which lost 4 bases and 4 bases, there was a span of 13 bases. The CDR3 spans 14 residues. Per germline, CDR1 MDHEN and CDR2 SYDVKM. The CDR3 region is CASSSGSRGYGYTF. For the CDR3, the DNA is TGTGCCAGCAGTTCAGGGTCCCGGGGCTATGGCTACACCTTC.

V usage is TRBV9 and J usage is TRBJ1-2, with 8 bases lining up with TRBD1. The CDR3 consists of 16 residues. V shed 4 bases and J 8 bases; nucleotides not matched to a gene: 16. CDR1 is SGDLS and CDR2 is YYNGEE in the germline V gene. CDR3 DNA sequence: TGTGCCAGCAGCTCCCCTCTTAGACAGGGGTCTGTAGGCTACACCTTC. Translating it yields CASSSPLRQGSVGYTF.

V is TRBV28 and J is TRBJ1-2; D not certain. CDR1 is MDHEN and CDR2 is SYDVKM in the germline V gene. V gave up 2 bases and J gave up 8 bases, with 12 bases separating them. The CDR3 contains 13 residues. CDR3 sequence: CASSLIAPPGYTF. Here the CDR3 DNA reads TGTGCCAGCAGTTTAATAGCACCCCCGGGCTACACCTTC.

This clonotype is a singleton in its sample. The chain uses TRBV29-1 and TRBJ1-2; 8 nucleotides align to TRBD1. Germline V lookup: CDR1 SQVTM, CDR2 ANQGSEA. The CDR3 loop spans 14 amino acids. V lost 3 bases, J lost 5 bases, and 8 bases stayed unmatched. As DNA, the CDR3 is TGCAGCGTTGATACCACAGGACAGGGTTATGGCTACACCTTC. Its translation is CSVDTTGQGYGYTF. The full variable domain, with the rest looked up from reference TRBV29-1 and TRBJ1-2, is SAVISQKPSRDICQRGTSLTIQCQVDSQVTMMFWYRQQPGQSLTLIATANQGSEATYESGFVIDKFPISRPNLTFSTLTVSNMSPEDSSIYLCSVDTTGQGYGYTFGSGTRLTVV.

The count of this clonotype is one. The CDR3 sequence is CASSPADEAFF. The CDR3 DNA sequence: TGTGCCAGCTCACCTGCGGATGAAGCTTTCTTT. The genes are TRBV18 and TRBJ1-1, with D uncertain. The CDR3 runs to 11 residues. V lost 3 bases to trimming and J lost 7 bases, with 6 bases between them. CDR1 is KGHSH, CDR2 LQKENI, per germline.

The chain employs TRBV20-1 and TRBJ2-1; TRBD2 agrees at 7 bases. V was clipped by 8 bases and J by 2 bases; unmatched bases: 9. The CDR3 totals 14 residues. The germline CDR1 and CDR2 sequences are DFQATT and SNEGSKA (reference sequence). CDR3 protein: CSTPSSGAYNEQFF. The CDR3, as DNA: TGCAGTACCCCCTCTAGCGGAGCCTACAATGAGCAGTTCTTC.

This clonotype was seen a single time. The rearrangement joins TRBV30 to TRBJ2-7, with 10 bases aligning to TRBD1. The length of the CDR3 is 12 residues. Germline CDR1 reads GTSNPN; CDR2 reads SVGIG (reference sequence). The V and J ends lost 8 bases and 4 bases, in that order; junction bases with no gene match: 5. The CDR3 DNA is TGTGCCGGGACAGGGGCGGGGTACGAGCAGTACTTC. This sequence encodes CAGTGAGYEQYF.

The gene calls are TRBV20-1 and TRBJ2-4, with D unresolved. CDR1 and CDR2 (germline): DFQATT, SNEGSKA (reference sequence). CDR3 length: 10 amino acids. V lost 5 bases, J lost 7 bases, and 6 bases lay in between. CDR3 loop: CSAGMNIQYF. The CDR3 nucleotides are TGCAGTGCTGGAATGAACATTCAGTACTTC.

In DNA form, the CDR3 reads TGCAGCGGCGAACAGGGCGCAGATACGCAGTATTTT. Translated: CSGEQGADTQYF. The chain has TRBV29-1 and TRBJ2-3; D might be TRBD1 (6 bases). The V and J ends lost 7 bases and 4 bases respectively, with 12 bases between them. Germline CDR1 and CDR2: SQVTM and ANQGSEA. This CDR3 is 12 amino acids long.

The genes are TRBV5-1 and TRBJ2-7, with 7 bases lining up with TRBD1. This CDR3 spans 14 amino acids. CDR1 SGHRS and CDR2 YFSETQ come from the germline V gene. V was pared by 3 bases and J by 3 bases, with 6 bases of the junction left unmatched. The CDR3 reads CASSSGTADYEQYF. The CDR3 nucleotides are TGCGCCAGCAGCTCGGGGACAGCGGACTACGAGCAGTACTTC.

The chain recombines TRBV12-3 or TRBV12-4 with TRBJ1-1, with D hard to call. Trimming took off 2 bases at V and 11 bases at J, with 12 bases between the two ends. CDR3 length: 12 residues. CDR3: CASSLRPVQAFF. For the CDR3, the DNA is TGTGCCAGCAGTTTACGTCCGGTTCAGGCTTTCTTT.

CDR3 region: CSVLQWDSYTDTQYF. CDR3 DNA sequence: TGCAGCGTCCTCCAGTGGGACAGCTACACAGATACGCAGTATTTT. This chain uses TRBV29-1 with TRBJ2-3; 7 nucleotides agree with TRBD1. Germline loops: CDR1 SQVTM, CDR2 ANQGSEA. The V segment lost 6 bases and the J segment 2 bases; nucleotides outside the gene matches: 11. This CDR3 has 15 amino acids.

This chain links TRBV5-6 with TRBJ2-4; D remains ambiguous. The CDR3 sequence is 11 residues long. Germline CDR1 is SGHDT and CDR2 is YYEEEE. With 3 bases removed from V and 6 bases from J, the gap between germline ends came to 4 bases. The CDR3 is CASSSRNIQYF. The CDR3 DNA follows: TGTGCCAGCAGCTCTAGAAACATTCAGTACTTC.

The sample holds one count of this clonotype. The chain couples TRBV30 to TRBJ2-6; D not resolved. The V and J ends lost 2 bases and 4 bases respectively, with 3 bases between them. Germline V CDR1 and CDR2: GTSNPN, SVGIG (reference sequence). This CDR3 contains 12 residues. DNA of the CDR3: TGTGCCTGGAGTCTGGGGGCCAACGTCCTGACTTTC. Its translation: CAWSLGANVLTF. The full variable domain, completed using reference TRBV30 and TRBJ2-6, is SQTIHQWPATLVQPVGSPLSLECTVEGTSNPNLYWYRQAAGRGLQLLFYSVGIGQISSEVPQNLSASRPQDRQFILSSKKLLLSDSGFYLCAWSLGANVLTFGAGSRLTVL.

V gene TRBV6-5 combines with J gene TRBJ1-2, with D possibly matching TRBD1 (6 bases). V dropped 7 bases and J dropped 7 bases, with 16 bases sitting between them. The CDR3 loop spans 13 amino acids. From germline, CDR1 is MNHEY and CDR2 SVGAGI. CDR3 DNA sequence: TGTGCCAGCAAGAGGACAGCCGACAGTGGCTACACCTTC. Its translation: CASKRTADSGYTF.

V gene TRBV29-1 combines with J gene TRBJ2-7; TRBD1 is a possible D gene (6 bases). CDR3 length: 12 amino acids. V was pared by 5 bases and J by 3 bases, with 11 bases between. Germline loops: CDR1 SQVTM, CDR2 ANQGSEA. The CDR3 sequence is CSVRTDYYEQYF. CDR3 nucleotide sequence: TGCAGCGTTCGGACAGACTACTACGAGCAGTACTTC.

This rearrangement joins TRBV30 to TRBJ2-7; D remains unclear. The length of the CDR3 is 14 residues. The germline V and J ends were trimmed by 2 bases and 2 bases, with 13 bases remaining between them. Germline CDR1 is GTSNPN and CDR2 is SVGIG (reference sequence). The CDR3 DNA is TGTGCCTGGAGTTTCTCCGGCGGAGCCTACGAGCAGTACTTC. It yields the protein CAWSFSGGAYEQYF.

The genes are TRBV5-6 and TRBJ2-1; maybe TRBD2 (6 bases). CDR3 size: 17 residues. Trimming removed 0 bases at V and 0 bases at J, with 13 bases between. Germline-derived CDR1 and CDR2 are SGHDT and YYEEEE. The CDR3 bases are TGTGCCAGCAGCTTGGGGGCGGGATGGACCTCCTACAATGAGCAGTTCTTC. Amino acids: CASSLGAGWTSYNEQFF. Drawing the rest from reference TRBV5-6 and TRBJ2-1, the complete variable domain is DAGVTQSPTHLIKTRGQQVTLRCSPKSGHDTVSWYQQALGQGPQFIFQYYEEEERQRGNFPDRFSGHQFPNYSSELNVNALLLGDSALYLCASSLGAGWTSYNEQFFGPGTRLTVL.

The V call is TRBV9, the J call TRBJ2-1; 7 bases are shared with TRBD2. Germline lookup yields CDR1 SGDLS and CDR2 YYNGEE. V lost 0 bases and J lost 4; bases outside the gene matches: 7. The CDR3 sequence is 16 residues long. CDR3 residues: CASSVGPAGSYNEQFF. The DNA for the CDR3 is TGTGCCAGCAGCGTAGGTCCAGCGGGGAGTTACAATGAGCAGTTCTTC.

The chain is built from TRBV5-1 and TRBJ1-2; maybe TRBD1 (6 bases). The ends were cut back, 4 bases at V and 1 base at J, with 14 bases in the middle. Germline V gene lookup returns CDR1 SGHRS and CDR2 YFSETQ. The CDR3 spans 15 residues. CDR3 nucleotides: TGCGCCAGCAGCCGCCTACCGGACAGTAACTATGGCTACACCTTC. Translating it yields CASSRLPDSNYGYTF.

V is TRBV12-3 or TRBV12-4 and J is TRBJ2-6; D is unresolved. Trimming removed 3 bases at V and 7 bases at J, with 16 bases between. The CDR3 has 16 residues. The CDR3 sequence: CASSFDETLLANVLTF. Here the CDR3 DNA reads TGTGCCAGCAGTTTCGACGAAACCTTGCTTGCCAACGTCCTGACTTTC.

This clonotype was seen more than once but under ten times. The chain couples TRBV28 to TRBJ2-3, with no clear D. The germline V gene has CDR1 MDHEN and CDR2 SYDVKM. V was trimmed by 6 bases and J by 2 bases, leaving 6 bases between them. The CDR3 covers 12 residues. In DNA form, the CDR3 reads TGTGCCAGCAGCTCCTACACAGATACGCAGTATTTT. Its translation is CASSSYTDTQYF.

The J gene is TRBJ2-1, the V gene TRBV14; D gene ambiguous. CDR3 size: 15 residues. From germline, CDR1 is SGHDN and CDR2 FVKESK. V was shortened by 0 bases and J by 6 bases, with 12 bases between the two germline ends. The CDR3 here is CASSQDLRTSNEQFF. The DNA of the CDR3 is TGTGCCAGCAGCCAAGATCTCAGGACCTCCAATGAGCAGTTCTTC.